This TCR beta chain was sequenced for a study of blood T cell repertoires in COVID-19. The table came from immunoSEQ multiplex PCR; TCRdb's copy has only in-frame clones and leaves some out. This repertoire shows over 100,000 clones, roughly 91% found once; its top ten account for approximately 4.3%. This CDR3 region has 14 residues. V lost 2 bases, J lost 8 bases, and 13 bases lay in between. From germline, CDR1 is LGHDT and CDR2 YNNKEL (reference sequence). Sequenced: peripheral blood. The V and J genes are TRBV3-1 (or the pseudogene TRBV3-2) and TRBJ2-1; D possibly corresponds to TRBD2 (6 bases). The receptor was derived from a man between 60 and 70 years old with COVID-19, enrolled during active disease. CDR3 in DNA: TGTGCCAGCAGCCAACCTAGCGTCCTCCATGAGCAGTTCTTC. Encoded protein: CASSQPSVLHEQFF.